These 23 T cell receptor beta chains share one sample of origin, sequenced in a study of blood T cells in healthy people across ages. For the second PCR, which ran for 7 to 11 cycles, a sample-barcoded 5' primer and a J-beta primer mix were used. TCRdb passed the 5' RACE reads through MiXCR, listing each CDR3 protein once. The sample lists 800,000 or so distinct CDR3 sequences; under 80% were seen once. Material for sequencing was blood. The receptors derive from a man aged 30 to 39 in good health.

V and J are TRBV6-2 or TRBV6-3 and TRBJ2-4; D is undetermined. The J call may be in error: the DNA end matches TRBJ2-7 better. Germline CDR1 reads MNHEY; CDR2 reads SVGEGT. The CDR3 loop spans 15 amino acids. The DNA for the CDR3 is TGTGCCAGCAGTTACGAGCCTCAGAGCTCCTACGAGCAGTACTTC. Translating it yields CASSYEPQSSYEQYF.

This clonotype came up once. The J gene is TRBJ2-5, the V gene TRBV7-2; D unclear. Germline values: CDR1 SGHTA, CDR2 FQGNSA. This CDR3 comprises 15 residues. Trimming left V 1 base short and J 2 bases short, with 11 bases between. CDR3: CASSLVGHVQETQYF. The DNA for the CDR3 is TGTGCCAGCAGCTTAGTTGGCCACGTACAAGAGACCCAGTACTTC.

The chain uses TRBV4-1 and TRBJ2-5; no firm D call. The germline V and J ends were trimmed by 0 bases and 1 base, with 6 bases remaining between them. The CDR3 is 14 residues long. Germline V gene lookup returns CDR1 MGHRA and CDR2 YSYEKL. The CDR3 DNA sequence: TGCGCCAGCAGCCAAGATCCGTCCCAAGAGACCCAGTACTTC. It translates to CASSQDPSQETQYF.

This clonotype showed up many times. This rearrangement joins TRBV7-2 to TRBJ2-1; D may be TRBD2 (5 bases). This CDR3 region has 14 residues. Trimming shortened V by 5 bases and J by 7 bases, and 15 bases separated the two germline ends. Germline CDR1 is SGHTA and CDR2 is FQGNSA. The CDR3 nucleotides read TGTGCCAGCAGCAGGGAGAGGGATTCGAATGAGCAGTTCTTC. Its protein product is CASSRERDSNEQFF.

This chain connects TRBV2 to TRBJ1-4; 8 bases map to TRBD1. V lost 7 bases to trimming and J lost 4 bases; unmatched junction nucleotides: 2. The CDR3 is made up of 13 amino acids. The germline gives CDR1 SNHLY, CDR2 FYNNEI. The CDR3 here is CASTDRGNEKLFF. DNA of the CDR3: TGTGCCAGCACAGACAGGGGTAATGAAAAACTGTTTTTT.

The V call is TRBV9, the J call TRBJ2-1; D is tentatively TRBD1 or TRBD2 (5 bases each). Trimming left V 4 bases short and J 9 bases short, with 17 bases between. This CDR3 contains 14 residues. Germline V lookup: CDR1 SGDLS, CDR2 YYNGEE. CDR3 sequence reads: CASSTRQRVGEQFF. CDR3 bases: TGTGCCAGCAGCACCCGACAGAGGGTGGGTGAGCAGTTCTTC.

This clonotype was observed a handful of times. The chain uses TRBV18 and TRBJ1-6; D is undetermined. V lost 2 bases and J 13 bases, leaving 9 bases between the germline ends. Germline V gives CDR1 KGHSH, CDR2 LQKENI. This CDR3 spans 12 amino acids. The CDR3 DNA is TGTGCCAGCTCACCATCGGAAGGGCCCCTCCACTTT. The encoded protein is CASSPSEGPLHF.

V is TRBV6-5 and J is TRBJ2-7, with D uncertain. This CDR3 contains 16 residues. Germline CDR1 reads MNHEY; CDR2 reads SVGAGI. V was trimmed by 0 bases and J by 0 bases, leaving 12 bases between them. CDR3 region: CASSYSIETHSYEQYF. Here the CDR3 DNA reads TGTGCCAGCAGTTACTCGATAGAAACTCACTCCTACGAGCAGTACTTC.

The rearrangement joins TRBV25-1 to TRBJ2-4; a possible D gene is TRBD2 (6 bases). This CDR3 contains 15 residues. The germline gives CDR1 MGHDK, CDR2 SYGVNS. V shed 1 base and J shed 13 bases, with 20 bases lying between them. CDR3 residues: CASSESQRRKAGQYF. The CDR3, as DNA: TGTGCCAGCAGTGAATCTCAGAGACGTAAGGCGGGGCAGTACTTC.

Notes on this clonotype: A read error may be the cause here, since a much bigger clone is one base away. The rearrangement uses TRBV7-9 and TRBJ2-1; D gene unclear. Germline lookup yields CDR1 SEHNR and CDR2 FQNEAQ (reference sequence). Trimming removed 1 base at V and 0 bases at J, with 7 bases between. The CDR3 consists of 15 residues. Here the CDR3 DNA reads TGTGCCAGCAGCTTAGAGATGAGCTCCTACAATGAGCAGTTCTTC. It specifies CASSLEMSSYNEQFF.

Here the CDR3 reads CASSPAAYNEQFF. Here the CDR3 DNA reads TGTGCCAGCAGCCCGGCCGCCTACAATGAGCAGTTCTTC. The chain uses TRBV7-9 and TRBJ2-1; D is unclear. The CDR3 sequence is 13 residues long. The ends were cut back, 5 bases at V and 2 bases at J, with 7 bases in the middle. Per the germline V gene, CDR1 is SEHNR and CDR2 is FQNEAQ (reference sequence).

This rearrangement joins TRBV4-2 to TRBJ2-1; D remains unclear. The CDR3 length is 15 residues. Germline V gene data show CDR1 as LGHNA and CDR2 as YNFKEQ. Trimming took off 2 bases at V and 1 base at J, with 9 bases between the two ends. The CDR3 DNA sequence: TGTGCCAGCAGCCAAACGGAAGTTTCCTACAATGAGCAGTTCTTC. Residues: CASSQTEVSYNEQFF.

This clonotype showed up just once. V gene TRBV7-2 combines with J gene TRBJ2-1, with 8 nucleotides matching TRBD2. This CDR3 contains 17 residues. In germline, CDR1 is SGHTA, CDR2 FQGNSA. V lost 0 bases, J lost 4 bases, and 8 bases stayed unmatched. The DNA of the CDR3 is TGTGCCAGCAGCTTAGCAGTTGGGGGCGGGGGGTACAATGAGCAGTTCTTC. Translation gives CASSLAVGGGGYNEQFF.

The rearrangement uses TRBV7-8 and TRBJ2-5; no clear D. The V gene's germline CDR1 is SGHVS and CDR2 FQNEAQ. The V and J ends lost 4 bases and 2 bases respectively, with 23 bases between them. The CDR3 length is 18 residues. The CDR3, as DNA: TGTGCCAGCAGCTCACGATACCCTCTAACAGAATTTCAAGAGACCCAGTACTTC. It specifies CASSSRYPLTEFQETQYF.

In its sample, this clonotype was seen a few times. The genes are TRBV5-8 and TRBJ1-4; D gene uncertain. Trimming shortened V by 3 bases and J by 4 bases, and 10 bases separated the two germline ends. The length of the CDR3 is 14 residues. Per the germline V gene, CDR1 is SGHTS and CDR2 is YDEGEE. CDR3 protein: CASSSRRLNEKLFF. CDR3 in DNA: TGTGCCAGCAGCTCCCGACGGCTTAATGAAAAACTGTTTTTT.

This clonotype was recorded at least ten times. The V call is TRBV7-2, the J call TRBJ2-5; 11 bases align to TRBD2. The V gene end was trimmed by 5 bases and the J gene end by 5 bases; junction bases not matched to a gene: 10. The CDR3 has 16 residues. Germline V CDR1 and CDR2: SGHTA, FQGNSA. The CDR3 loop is CASSRPTSGVGETQYF. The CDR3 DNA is TGTGCCAGCAGCCGACCGACTAGCGGGGTTGGGGAGACCCAGTACTTC.

CDR3 nucleotides: TGTGCCAGCAGCGTGGGACTAGAAGGCTACGAGCAGTACTTC. It is translated as CASSVGLEGYEQYF. This sequence joins TRBV5-5 and TRBJ2-7; TRBD2 agrees at 8 bases. CDR1 and CDR2 (germline): SGHKS, YYEKEE (reference sequence). The CDR3 contains 14 residues. Unmatched junction bases numbered 6, after V lost 4 bases and J lost 3 bases. Full variable domain (rest looked up from reference TRBV5-5 and TRBJ2-7): DAGVTQSPTHLIKTRGQQVTLRCSPISGHKSVSWYQQVLGQGPQFIFQYYEKEERGRGNFPDRFSARQFPNYSSELNVNALLLGDSALYLCASSVGLEGYEQYFGPGTRLTVT.

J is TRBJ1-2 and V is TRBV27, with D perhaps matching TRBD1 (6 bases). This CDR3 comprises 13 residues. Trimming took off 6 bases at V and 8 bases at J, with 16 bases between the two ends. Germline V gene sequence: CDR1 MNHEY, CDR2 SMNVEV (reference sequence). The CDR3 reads CASRARTVEGYTF. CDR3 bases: TGTGCCAGCAGAGCCCGGACAGTAGAGGGCTACACCTTC.

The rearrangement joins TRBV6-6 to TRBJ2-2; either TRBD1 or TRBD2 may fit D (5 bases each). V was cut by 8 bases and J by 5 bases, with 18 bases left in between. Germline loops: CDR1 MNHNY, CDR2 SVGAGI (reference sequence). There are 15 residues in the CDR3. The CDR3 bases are TGTGCCAGCGGAATATCGGGGCGCGGGACCGGGGAGCTGTTTTTT. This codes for CASGISGRGTGELFF.

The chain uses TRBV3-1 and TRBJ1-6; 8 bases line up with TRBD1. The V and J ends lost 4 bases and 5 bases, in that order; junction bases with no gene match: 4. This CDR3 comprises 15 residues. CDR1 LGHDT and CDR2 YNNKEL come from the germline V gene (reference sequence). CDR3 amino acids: CASSLMDRDNSPLHF. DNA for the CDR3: TGTGCCAGCAGCCTAATGGACAGGGATAATTCACCCCTCCACTTT.

This chain's CDR3 is CASSLPSLLVVAGELFF. The CDR3 DNA sequence: TGTGCCAGCAGCTTACCCTCTCTACTAGTAGTAGCCGGGGAGCTGTTTTTT. The chain recombines TRBV7-2 with TRBJ2-2; D is perhaps TRBD2 (5 bases). Per the germline V gene, CDR1 is SGHTA and CDR2 is FQGNSA. V lost 2 bases to trimming and J lost 6 bases, with 19 bases between them. The CDR3 consists of 17 residues.

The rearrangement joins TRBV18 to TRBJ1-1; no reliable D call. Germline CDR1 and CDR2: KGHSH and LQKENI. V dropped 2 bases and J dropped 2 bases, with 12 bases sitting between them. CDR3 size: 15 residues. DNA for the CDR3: TGTGCCAGCTCACCAAGGGCAGGCCACAACACTGAAGCTTTCTTT. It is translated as CASSPRAGHNTEAFF. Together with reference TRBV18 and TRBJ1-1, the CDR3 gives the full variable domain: NAGVMQNPRHLVRRRGQEARLRCSPMKGHSHVYWYRQLPEEGLKFMVYLQKENIIDESGMPKERFSAEFPKEGPSILRIQQVVRGDSAAYFCASSPRAGHNTEAFFGQGTRLTVV.

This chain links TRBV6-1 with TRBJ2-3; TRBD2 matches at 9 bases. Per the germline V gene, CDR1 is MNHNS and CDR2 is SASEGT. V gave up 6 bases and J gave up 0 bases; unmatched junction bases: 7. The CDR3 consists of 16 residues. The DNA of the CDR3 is TGTGCCAGCAGAGAAAGCGGGGGGTCTAGCACAGATACGCAGTATTTT. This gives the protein CASRESGGSSTDTQYF.